Each of the 10 T cell receptor beta chains below was sequenced from the same sample in a study of human T cells and chemical hapten exposure. The time point denotes: patch test 2, 6 weeks after DPC sensitization. This sample's treatment: therapeutic diphenylcyclopropenone sensitization with weekly scalp DPC. From the RACE reads, TCRdb called clonotypes with MiXCR, one entry per CDR3 protein. The sample yields 360,000 or so distinct CDR3 sequences, nearly 6.5% seen once. Specimen: whole blood, collected in connection with sensitization to the hapten diphenylcyclopropenone (DPC). The source is a woman aged 18-30 years with alopecia areata. Some clones in this sample may be carry-over from other donors' samples.

This clonotype was picked up many times. The rearrangement uses TRBV7-9 and TRBJ1-4; 7 nucleotides line up with TRBD1. The germline V gene has CDR1 SEHNR and CDR2 FQNEAQ (reference sequence). CDR3 length: 15 residues. The V gene end was trimmed by 5 bases and the J gene end by 7 bases; junction bases not matched to a gene: 10. The DNA for the CDR3 is TGTGCCAGCAGCCAAGGGCAGGGGGAGATTGAAAAACTGTTTTTT. It is translated as CASSQGQGEIEKLFF.

This clonotype showed up many times. The V call is TRBV2, the J call TRBJ1-2, with 7 bases identical to TRBD1. Germline assignment: CDR1 SNHLY and CDR2 FYNNEI. The CDR3 extends over 15 amino acids. Germline trimming cut 7 bases from V and 4 bases from J; bases unmatched to any gene: 12. CDR3 loop: CASILDGQELYGYTF. CDR3 in DNA: TGTGCCAGCATCCTCGATGGACAGGAGCTCTATGGCTACACCTTC.

This clonotype was seen more than once but under ten times. The CDR3 region has the DNA TGTGCCAGCAGCGGCCGCAGTAGGTCACCCCTCCACTTT. Its protein product is CASSGRSRSPLHF. V is TRBV6-2 or TRBV6-3 and J is TRBJ1-6; D gene uncertain. V was trimmed by 6 bases and J by 10 bases, leaving 13 bases between them. CDR1 is MNHEY and CDR2 is SVGEGT in the germline V gene. CDR3 length: 13 amino acids.

At least ten counts were recorded for this clonotype. CDR3 sequence (DNA): TGTGCCAGCAGTAACCAGGGACAGGGAAGTGGCTACACCTTC. This codes for CASSNQGQGSGYTF. The gene calls are TRBV6-5 and TRBJ1-2; 9 positions agree with TRBD1. Germline V gene data show CDR1 as MNHEY and CDR2 as SVGAGI. The CDR3 covers 14 residues. After removal of 5 bases from V and 7 bases from J, the junction contained 8 bases not matched to a gene.

Ten or more counts support this clonotype. The CDR3 reads CASSPEVTSVTISYNEQFF. CDR3 coding DNA: TGTGCCAGCAGTCCAGAAGTTACTAGCGTTACGATATCCTACAATGAGCAGTTCTTC. This chain uses TRBV6-1 with TRBJ2-1, with TRBD2 matching 7 bases. V shed 5 bases, J shed 1 base, and the junction held 17 bases outside the gene matches. Germline V CDR1 and CDR2: MNHNS, SASEGT. This CDR3 is built from 19 residues.

The sample holds a few counts of this clonotype. The chain recombines TRBV6-2 or TRBV6-3 with TRBJ1-4; 7 bases map to TRBD1. Germline CDR1 is MNHEY and CDR2 is SVGEGT. Losses at the gene ends were 5 bases for V and 6 bases for J; bases not matched to a gene: 6. The CDR3 sequence is 14 residues long. CDR3 nucleotide sequence: TGTGCCAGCAGTAGAGCCGGGACAGATGAAAAACTGTTTTTT. Protein sequence: CASSRAGTDEKLFF.

V usage is TRBV28 and J usage is TRBJ2-7, with 8 positions matching TRBD1. Germline values: CDR1 MDHEN, CDR2 SYDVKM. Losses at the gene ends were 7 bases for V and 1 base for J; bases not matched to a gene: 6. The CDR3 runs to 14 residues. The CDR3 here is CASTRQGLSYEQYF. CDR3 nucleotides: TGTGCCAGCACTAGACAGGGGCTGTCCTACGAGCAGTACTTC.

This clonotype was detected a few times. This chain links TRBV24-1 with TRBJ2-1; D is unresolved. Trimming removed 3 bases at V and 5 bases at J, with 7 bases between. The CDR3 covers 13 residues. Germline V lookup: CDR1 KGHDR, CDR2 SFDVKD. As DNA, the CDR3 is TGTGCCACCAGTGATAATTTTCACAATGAGCAGTTCTTC. This codes for CATSDNFHNEQFF.

The V call is TRBV4-1, the J call TRBJ2-6; no definite D call. V was pared by 5 bases and J by 4 bases, with 21 bases between. The CDR3 runs to 18 residues. Germline CDR1 is MGHRA and CDR2 is YSYEKL. In DNA form, the CDR3 reads TGCGCCAGCAGCGCAAGTAGACTGACCGCCCGGGGGGCCAACGTCCTGACTTTC. Amino acid sequence: CASSASRLTARGANVLTF.

This clonotype was detected only a few times. V is TRBV3-1 and J is TRBJ2-7; TRBD1 aligns across 7 bases. Looked up from germline, CDR1 is LGHDT and CDR2 is YNNKEL (reference sequence). V shed 1 base and J 3 bases; nucleotides not matched to a gene: 6. The CDR3 totals 15 residues. The chain's CDR3 is CASSQARQGDYEQYF. The CDR3 region has the DNA TGTGCCAGCAGCCAAGCGAGGCAGGGGGACTACGAGCAGTACTTC.